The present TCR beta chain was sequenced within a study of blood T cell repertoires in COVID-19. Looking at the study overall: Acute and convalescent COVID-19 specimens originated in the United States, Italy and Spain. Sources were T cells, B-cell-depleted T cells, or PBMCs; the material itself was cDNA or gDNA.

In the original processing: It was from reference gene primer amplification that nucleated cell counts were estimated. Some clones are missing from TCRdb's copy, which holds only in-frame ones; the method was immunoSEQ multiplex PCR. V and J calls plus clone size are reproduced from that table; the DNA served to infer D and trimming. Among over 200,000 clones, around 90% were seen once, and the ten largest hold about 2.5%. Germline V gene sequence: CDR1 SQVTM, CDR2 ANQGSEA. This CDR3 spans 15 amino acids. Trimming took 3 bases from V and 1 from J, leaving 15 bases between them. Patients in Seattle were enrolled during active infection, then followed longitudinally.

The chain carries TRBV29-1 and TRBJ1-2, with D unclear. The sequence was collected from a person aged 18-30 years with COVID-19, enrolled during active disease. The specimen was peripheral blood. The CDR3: CSVDVLGQSNYGYTF. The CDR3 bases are TGCAGCGTTGACGTTCTTGGGCAGAGTAACTATGGCTACACCTTC.